Presented here are 13 T cell receptor beta chains from one specimen sequenced in a study of Tregs in tolerant kidney transplant recipients (dated by TCRdb to between 2019 and 2020). The sample's time point, from its label and the paper: blood sample drawn before combined kidney and bone marrow transplant. The library was generated by the immunoSEQ multiplex PCR assay. TCRdb's version of the immuneACCESS table is confined to in-frame rearrangements and falls short of the full clone set. An unresolved V gene accounts for under half of the shortfall where checked; the remainder is of unknown origin. This sample lists around 78,000 clones; 91% were detected once. Approximately 0.35% of the sample comes from the top ten. Sequences were derived from Tregs from blood, sampled before the transplant. All receptors derive from a human donor who received a combined kidney and bone marrow transplant.

J is TRBJ1-4 and V is TRBV28; D may be TRBD1 (6 bases). The ends were cut back, 7 bases at V and 4 bases at J, with 10 bases in the middle. The length of the CDR3 is 13 residues. CDR1 and CDR2 from the germline V gene are MDHEN and SYDVKM. The CDR3: CASTQGGNEKLFF. The CDR3 region has the DNA TGTGCCAGCACTCAAGGGGGTAATGAAAAACTGTTTTTT.

Only one count was recorded for this clone. This sequence joins TRBV27 and TRBJ2-5, with unresolved D. Germline V gives CDR1 MNHEY, CDR2 SMNVEV (reference sequence). This CDR3 has 16 residues. Between the trimmed V and J ends, which lost 7 bases and 0 bases, there was a span of 18 bases. CDR3 sequence reads: CASNPGPGRYQETQYF. For the CDR3, the DNA is TGTGCCAGCAACCCCGGGCCCGGACGGTACCAAGAGACCCAGTACTTC.

This clone was observed once. The chain links TRBV29-1 to TRBJ1-1, with unresolved D. The V end lost 6 bases, the J end lost 1 base, and 9 bases lay between the germline ends. The germline gives CDR1 SQVTM, CDR2 ANQGSEA. CDR3 size: 12 residues. The CDR3 DNA reads TGCAGCGTACTGCAGAGGAACACTGAAGCTTTCTTT. This sequence encodes CSVLQRNTEAFF.

The CDR3 here is CASNGGAGNYEQYF. CDR3 bases: TGTGCCAGCAACGGAGGGGCAGGGAACTACGAGCAGTACTTC. The J gene is TRBJ2-7, the V gene TRBV7-2; D might be TRBD2 (6 bases). CDR3 length: 14 amino acids. The V end was cut by 7 bases, the J end by 3 bases, with 16 bases between. Germline-derived CDR1 and CDR2 are SGHTA and FQGNSA.

The rearrangement links TRBV10-2 to TRBJ1-5; no reliable D call. CDR3 size: 15 residues. Germline V gene data show CDR1 as WSHSY and CDR2 as SAAADI. The V gene lost 2 bases and the J gene lost 0 bases, with 8 bases spanning the gap. The CDR3 loop is CASSEQGDSNQPQHF. DNA for the CDR3: TGCGCCAGCAGTGAGCAAGGAGATAGCAATCAGCCCCAGCATTTT.

The chain carries TRBV5-1 and TRBJ1-2; D is undetermined. Looked up from germline, CDR1 is SGHRS and CDR2 is YFSETQ. Trimming took 2 bases from V and 0 from J, leaving 14 bases between them. This CDR3 comprises 16 residues. The CDR3 sequence: CASSLEAWSPNYGYTF. The CDR3 DNA sequence: TGCGCCAGCAGCTTAGAAGCATGGAGCCCTAACTATGGCTACACCTTC.

The gene calls are TRBV28 and TRBJ1-2; D not resolved. Germline lookup yields CDR1 MDHEN and CDR2 SYDVKM. V was shortened by 2 bases and J by 2 bases, with 6 bases between the two germline ends. The CDR3 has 13 amino acids. The CDR3 sequence is CASSLGVNYGYTF. CDR3 DNA: TGTGCCAGCAGTTTAGGCGTAAACTATGGCTACACCTTC.

The V gene is TRBV13, the J gene TRBJ2-3, with 10 nucleotides matching TRBD2. Germline V lookup: CDR1 PRHDT, CDR2 FYEKMQ (reference sequence). Unmatched junction bases numbered 19, after V lost 4 bases and J lost 3 bases. The CDR3 covers 20 residues. The chain's CDR3 is CASSSRLAGGMGPGTDTQYF. In nucleotides, the CDR3 is TGTGCCAGCAGCTCACGCTTAGCGGGAGGCATGGGGCCTGGGACAGATACGCAGTATTTT.

The CDR3 reads CASSLGGRARNEQFF. DNA for the CDR3: TGTGCCAGCAGTTTAGGCGGGAGGGCTAGAAATGAGCAGTTCTTC. The chain uses TRBV27 and TRBJ2-1; 9 nucleotides line up with TRBD2. V lost 2 bases and J lost 7; bases outside the gene matches: 6. CDR1 and CDR2 from the germline V gene are MNHEY and SMNVEV (reference sequence). The CDR3 consists of 15 residues.

J is TRBJ2-6 and V is TRBV5-1; D is ambiguous. Trimming took 2 bases from V and 0 from J, leaving 3 bases between them. The CDR3 is 14 amino acids. In germline, CDR1 is SGHRS, CDR2 YFSETQ. The CDR3 DNA follows: TGCGCCAGCAGCTTCTACTCTGGGGCCAACGTCCTGACTTTC. Protein sequence: CASSFYSGANVLTF.

This sequence joins TRBV28 and TRBJ2-7; 10 bases match TRBD2. CDR1 MDHEN and CDR2 SYDVKM come from the germline V gene. Germline trimming cut 4 bases from V and 2 bases from J; bases unmatched to any gene: 14. The CDR3 is 18 amino acids. This chain's CDR3 is CASSSPVPLAGPPYEQYF. For the CDR3, the DNA is TGTGCCAGCAGTTCCCCAGTCCCACTAGCGGGACCCCCCTACGAGCAGTACTTC. The variable domain in full, with the rest retrieved from reference TRBV28 and TRBJ2-7, is DVKVTQSSRYLVKRTGEKVFLECVQDMDHENMFWYRQDPGLGLRLIYFSYDVKMKEKGDIPEGYSVSREKKERFSLILESASTNQTSMYLCASSSPVPLAGPPYEQYFGPGTRLTVT.

The gene calls are TRBV7-8 and TRBJ1-5; D unclear. V was clipped by 1 base and J by 5 bases, with 3 bases between them. This CDR3 has 12 amino acids. Germline V CDR1 and CDR2: SGHVS, FQNEAQ. DNA of the CDR3: TGTGCCAGCAGCTTAGGGGATCAGCCCCAGCATTTT. Protein: CASSLGDQPQHF.

V gene TRBV11-2 combines with J gene TRBJ2-7, with 10 bases identical to TRBD1. The V and J ends lost 5 bases and 5 bases, in that order; junction bases with no gene match: 9. CDR1 SGHAT and CDR2 FQNNGV come from the germline V gene. The CDR3 spans 15 residues. The CDR3 loop reads CASSTSGTGDHEQYF. The CDR3 DNA sequence: TGTGCCAGCAGCACCTCCGGGACAGGGGACCACGAGCAGTACTTC.